This T cell receptor (beta chain) was sequenced during a study of shared clonotypes between healthy human individuals. Study-level background: Three plates each covered CD4 naive and memory; CD8 naive two, CD8 memory one.

Clones were read by immunoSEQ multiplex PCR, and TCRdb kept only the in-frame ones, dropping some. The table shows approximately 330,000 clones, with 73% occurring only once. Study-level points and caveats: The study generally estimated greater richness for naive than memory subsets.

Germline V CDR1 and CDR2: MDHEN, SYDVKM. This CDR3 contains 14 residues. With 6 bases removed from V and 4 bases from J, the gap between germline ends came to 16 bases. Comments on this clone: Its specificity is not known.

Source material: memory CD4+ T cells sorted from blood. Subset indicated: CD45RA-negative fraction. This receptor was obtained from a man aged 25 to 40 in good health. The chain is built from TRBV28 and TRBJ2-7; perhaps TRBD2 as D (6 bases). CDR3 DNA: TGTGCCAGCAGGACCGGGGGTATCGAATACGAGCAGTACTTC. Encoded protein: CASRTGGIEYEQYF. Looking up the rest from reference TRBV28 and TRBJ2-7 gives the full variable domain: DVKVTQSSRYLVKRTGEKVFLECVQDMDHENMFWYRQDPGLGLRLIYFSYDVKMKEKGDIPEGYSVSREKKERFSLILESASTNQTSMYLCASRTGGIEYEQYFGPGTRLTVT.